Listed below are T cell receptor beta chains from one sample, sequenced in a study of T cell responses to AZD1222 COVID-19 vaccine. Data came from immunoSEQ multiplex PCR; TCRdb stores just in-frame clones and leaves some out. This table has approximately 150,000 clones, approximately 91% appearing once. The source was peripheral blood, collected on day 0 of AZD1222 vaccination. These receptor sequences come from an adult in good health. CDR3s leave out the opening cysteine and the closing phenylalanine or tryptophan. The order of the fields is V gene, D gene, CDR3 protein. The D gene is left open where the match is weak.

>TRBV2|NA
ASSDPTGTYEQY
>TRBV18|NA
ASSTPTSEQY
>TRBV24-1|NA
ATSDQASTDTQY
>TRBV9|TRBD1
ASSLGQGADTQY
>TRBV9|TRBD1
ASRSTGTGAAGYT
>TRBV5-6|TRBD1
ASSFSRGVSQPQH
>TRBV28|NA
ASSFRVAAYIYGYT
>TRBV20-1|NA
SASLGQPQH
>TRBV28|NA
ASRSTGTYGYT
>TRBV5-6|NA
ASSLTGSYEQY
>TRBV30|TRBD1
AWNRGPGNTIY
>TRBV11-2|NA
ASTEGGRGT
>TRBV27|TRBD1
ASSLLGTGVAYGYT